This TCR beta chain comes out of a study of cytotoxic CD8 clonotypes in ibrutinib-treated CLL. Germline CDR1 and CDR2: DFQATT and SNEGSKA (reference sequence). The CDR3 has 11 amino acids. Trimming cost V 4 bases and J 5 bases, with 8 bases left between them. The table came from immunoSEQ multiplex PCR; TCRdb's copy has only in-frame clones and leaves some out. The profile shows some 150,000 clones, roughly three quarters of them singletons. The chain combines TRBV20-1 with TRBJ2-5; D is ambiguous. The receptor's source is a human donor with chronic lymphocytic leukemia. This specimen consisted of PBMCs, obtained after 24 months of ibrutinib treatment. The DNA of the CDR3 is TGCAGTGCTACTAGGGCGGAGACCCAGTACTTC. It encodes CSATRAETQYF.